This entry features one TCR beta chain sequence. Antigen: not known. The CDR3 spans 15 residues. Trimming left V 8 bases short and J 2 bases short, with 16 bases between. The germline gives CDR1 MNHEY, CDR2 SMNVEV (reference sequence). Profiled with immunoSEQ multiplex PCR; TCRdb holds only in-frame clones, not every one. Seen here are 50,000 to 70,000 clones, 85% to 90% observed once, and the top ten hold roughly 13%. This record belongs to a study of OX40 agonist ivuxolimab in advanced cancers. Broader study findings: Among the least clonally expanded were partial responders at 0.1-3.0 mg/kg.

This chain uses TRBV27 with TRBJ2-1; D ambiguous. The material sequenced was CD4+ or CD8+ T cells sorted from blood, taken in a trial of the OX40 agonist ivuxolimab. The clonotype was recovered from an adult with an advanced solid tumor such as melanoma, head and neck, liver or kidney cancer. The CDR3 sequence: CASVGNRSPYNEQFF. Written as DNA, the CDR3 is TGTGCCAGCGTTGGAAATCGAAGTCCCTACAATGAGCAGTTCTTC.